These 2 T cell receptor beta chains originate from one sample sequenced in a study of shared clonotypes between healthy human individuals. The repertoire was sequenced with immunoSEQ multiplex PCR; TCRdb's copy has only in-frame clones and lacks some. The repertoire consists of around 2.1 million clones, with around 93% occurring once and the leading ten covering around 1.7%. CD45RO-negative, CCR7-selected cells formed the naive CD8 fraction, which excluded terminally differentiated effector memory CD45RA+ cells. The material sequenced was naive CD8+ T cells from PBMCs. The receptor set was obtained from a man between 18 and 29 years old in good health. Some clones in this sample may be carry-over from other donors' samples.

The rearrangement uses TRBV15 and TRBJ2-1, with D hard to call. The germline V gene encodes CDR1 LNHNV and CDR2 YYDKDF (reference sequence). Trimming removed 4 bases at V and 10 bases at J, with 11 bases between. This CDR3 spans 12 amino acids. The CDR3 spells CATSTVGNEQFF. CDR3 in DNA: TGTGCCACCAGCACAGTAGGGAACGAGCAGTTCTTC.

The chain has TRBV13 and TRBJ2-4; 12 bases line up with TRBD2. The CDR3 loop spans 16 amino acids. Germline lookup yields CDR1 PRHDT and CDR2 FYEKMQ (reference sequence). The V segment lost 5 bases and the J segment 1 base; nucleotides outside the gene matches: 3. The CDR3 sequence is CASSEGLAGAKNIQYF. In DNA form, the CDR3 reads TGTGCCAGCAGCGAGGGACTAGCGGGCGCCAAAAACATTCAGTACTTC.